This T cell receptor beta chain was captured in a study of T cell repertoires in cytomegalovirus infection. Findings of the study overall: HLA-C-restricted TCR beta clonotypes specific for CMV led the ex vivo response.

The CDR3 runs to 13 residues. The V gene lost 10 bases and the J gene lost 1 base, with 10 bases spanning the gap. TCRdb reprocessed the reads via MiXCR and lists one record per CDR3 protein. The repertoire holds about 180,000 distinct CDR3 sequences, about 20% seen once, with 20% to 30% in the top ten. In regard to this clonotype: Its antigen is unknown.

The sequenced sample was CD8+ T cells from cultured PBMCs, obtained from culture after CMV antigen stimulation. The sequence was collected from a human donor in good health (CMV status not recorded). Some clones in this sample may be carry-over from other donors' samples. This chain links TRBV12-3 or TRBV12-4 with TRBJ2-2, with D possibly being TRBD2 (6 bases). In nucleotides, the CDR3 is TGTGCCATCCCCGGGGGGAACACCGGGGAGCTGTTTTTT. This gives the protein CAIPGGNTGELFF.